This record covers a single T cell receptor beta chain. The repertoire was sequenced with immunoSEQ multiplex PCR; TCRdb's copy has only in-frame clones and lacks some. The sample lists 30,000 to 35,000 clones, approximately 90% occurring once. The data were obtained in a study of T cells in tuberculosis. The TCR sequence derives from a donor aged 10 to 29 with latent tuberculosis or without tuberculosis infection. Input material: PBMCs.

CDR3 DNA: TGTGCCTGGAAGGGGAACCAAGAGACCCAGTACTTC. It codes for CAWKGNQETQYF. This chain links TRBV30 with TRBJ2-5; TRBD1 is a possible D gene (5 bases). Trimming left V 4 bases short and J 0 bases short, with 6 bases between. The germline CDR1 and CDR2 sequences are GTSNPN and SVGIG (reference sequence). The length of the CDR3 is 12 residues.